This T cell receptor (beta chain) was documented in a study of T cell repertoires in cytomegalovirus infection. Study overall: Evidence of both CMV infection and a matching HLA type came from public TCR beta signatures.

In TCRdb, the reads were re-called with MiXCR into one record per CDR3 protein. Among roughly 340,000 distinct CDR3 sequences, almost 30% were seen once, and the ten largest hold approximately 20%. Points on this clonotype: What it recognizes is unknown.

General study results and limits: Individuals carrying CMV plus the relevant HLA were identified by cumulative frequency of public TCR beta families. Across the ex vivo response, the dominant clonotypes were HLA-C-restricted CMV-specific TCR beta clonotypes.

The material was cultured PBMCs, obtained from culture after CMV antigen stimulation. This clonotype originated in a human donor in good health (CMV status not recorded). Some clones in this sample may be carry-over from other donors' samples.

In DNA form, the CDR3 reads TGTGCCACCAGCAGAGATGATGAAGCGGGGCCATACGAGCAGTACTTC. Translating it yields CATSRDDEAGPYEQYF. The chain has TRBV15 and TRBJ2-7, with 7 bases matching TRBD2. CDR3 size: 16 residues. V shed 0 bases and J 4 bases; nucleotides not matched to a gene: 9. CDR1 is LNHNV, CDR2 YYDKDF, per germline (reference sequence).